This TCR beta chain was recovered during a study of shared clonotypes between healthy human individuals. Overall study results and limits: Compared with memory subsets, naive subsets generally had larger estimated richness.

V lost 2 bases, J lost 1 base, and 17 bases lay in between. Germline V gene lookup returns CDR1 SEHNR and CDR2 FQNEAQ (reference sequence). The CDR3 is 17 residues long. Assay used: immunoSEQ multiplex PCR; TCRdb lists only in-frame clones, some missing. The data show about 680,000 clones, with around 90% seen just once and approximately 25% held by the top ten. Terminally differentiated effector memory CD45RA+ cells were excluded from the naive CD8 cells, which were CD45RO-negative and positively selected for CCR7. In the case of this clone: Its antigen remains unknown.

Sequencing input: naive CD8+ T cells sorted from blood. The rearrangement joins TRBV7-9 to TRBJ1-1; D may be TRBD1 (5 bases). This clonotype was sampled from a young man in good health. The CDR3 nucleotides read TGTGCCAGCAGCTTACCACCGGACATTCAGAAGAACACTGAAGCTTTCTTT. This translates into CASSLPPDIQKNTEAFF.